These 18 T cell receptor beta chains were sequenced from one sample in a study of blood T cell repertoires in COVID-19. Produced via immunoSEQ multiplex PCR; TCRdb's table is partial and in-frame only. Counted here are 130,000 or so clones, roughly 84% occurring once; the ten biggest clones make up approximately 8%. Sequencing was performed on peripheral blood. The receptors stem from a woman aged 55-70 years with acute or convalescent COVID-19.

The gene calls are TRBV7-6 and TRBJ2-1, with 7 bases fitting TRBD2. CDR1 and CDR2 from the germline V gene are SGHVS and FNYEAQ. This CDR3 has 17 residues. V was pared by 3 bases and J by 0 bases, with 8 bases of the junction left unmatched. The CDR3 is CASSLAAGLSSYNEQFF. Here the CDR3 DNA reads TGTGCCAGCAGCTTGGCGGCGGGACTAAGCTCCTACAATGAGCAGTTCTTC. Combining the CDR3 with reference TRBV7-6 and TRBJ2-1 gives the whole variable domain GAGVSQSPRYKVTKRGQDVALRCDPISGHVSLYWYRQALGQGPEFLTYFNYEAQQDKSGLPNDRFSAERPEGSISTLTIQRTEQRDSAMYRCASSLAAGLSSYNEQFFGPGTRLTVL.

This chain connects TRBV5-6 to TRBJ2-3, with D possibly TRBD2 on 7 matching bases. Germline CDR1 is SGHDT and CDR2 is YYEEEE. Trimming stripped 9 bases from V and 5 bases from J, with 19 bases between. This CDR3 is built from 14 residues. CDR3: CATTRGAGVDTQYF. CDR3 nucleotide sequence: TGTGCCACCACACGGGGGGCGGGGGTAGATACGCAGTATTTT.

This chain connects TRBV7-2 to TRBJ1-5, with 8 nucleotides matching TRBD1. Germline CDR1 and CDR2: SGHTA and FQGNSA. This CDR3 has 14 amino acids. Germline trimming cut 3 bases from V and 6 bases from J; bases unmatched to any gene: 4. CDR3 coding DNA: TGTGCCAGCAGCTTCTACAGGGGGATTCAGCCCCAGCATTTT. Encoded protein: CASSFYRGIQPQHF. Complete variable domain (other parts from reference TRBV7-2 and TRBJ1-5): GAGVSQSPSNKVTEKGKDVELRCDPISGHTALYWYRQSLGQGLEFLIYFQGNSAPDKSGLPSDRFSAERTGGSVSTLTIQRTQQEDSAVYLCASSFYRGIQPQHFGDGTRLSIL.

The chain is built from TRBV13 and TRBJ1-1; D not certain. The CDR3 has 15 amino acids. Germline V CDR1 and CDR2: PRHDT, FYEKMQ (reference sequence). The ends were cut back, 8 bases at V and 5 bases at J, with 21 bases in the middle. Written as DNA, the CDR3 is TGTGCCAGCTCAAGCGGAGGACTAGTAAGGACTGAAGCTTTCTTT. The encoded protein is CASSSGGLVRTEAFF.

V usage is TRBV29-1 and J usage is TRBJ1-1, with TRBD1 matching over 8 bases. J was trimmed by 0 bases and V by 6 bases; bases with no gene match: 6. The germline V gene has CDR1 SQVTM and CDR2 ANQGSEA. The CDR3 length is 14 residues. CDR3 bases: TGCAGCGTCGACAGGGGCGAAATGAACACTGAAGCTTTCTTT. Encoded protein: CSVDRGEMNTEAFF. The variable domain in full, completed from reference TRBV29-1 and TRBJ1-1, reads SAVISQKPSRDICQRGTSLTIQCQVDSQVTMMFWYRQQPGQSLTLIATANQGSEATYESGFVIDKFPISRPNLTFSTLTVSNMSPEDSSIYLCSVDRGEMNTEAFFGQGTRLTVV.

V gene TRBV5-1 combines with J gene TRBJ2-5; 15 bases are a match to TRBD2. The CDR3 has 18 residues. CDR1 is SGHRS and CDR2 is YFSETQ in the germline V gene. The V and J ends lost 3 bases and 4 bases, in that order; junction bases with no gene match: 10. The CDR3 spells CASSWVGLAGGRRETQYF. The CDR3, as DNA: TGCGCCAGCAGCTGGGTAGGACTAGCGGGGGGGCGGCGAGAGACCCAGTACTTC.

V gene TRBV6-5 combines with J gene TRBJ2-1; D possibly corresponds to TRBD2 (5 bases). The germline V and J ends were trimmed by 4 bases and 10 bases, with 14 bases remaining between them. The germline CDR1 and CDR2 sequences are MNHEY and SVGAGI. CDR3 length: 13 residues. In nucleotides, the CDR3 is TGTGCCAGCAGTTTGGAGGCACATTACGAGCAGTTCTTC. Residues: CASSLEAHYEQFF.

J is TRBJ1-1 and V is TRBV25-1; 12 bases line up with TRBD1. In germline, CDR1 is MGHDK, CDR2 SYGVNS. The CDR3 covers 16 residues. Trimming at V came to 7 bases and at J to 4 bases, leaving 10 bases not matched to a gene. The CDR3 sequence: CASTPGQGAIGTEAFF. DNA for the CDR3: TGTGCCAGCACTCCGGGACAGGGGGCGATTGGCACTGAAGCTTTCTTT. Using reference TRBV25-1 and TRBJ1-1 for the parts outside the CDR3, the full variable domain is EADIYQTPRYLVIGTGKKITLECSQTMGHDKMYWYQQDPGMELHLIHYSYGVNSTEKGDLSSESTVSRIRTEHFPLTLESARPSHTSQYLCASTPGQGAIGTEAFFGQGTRLTVV.

In this sample, this clone turned up a few times. The rearrangement joins TRBV5-1 to TRBJ2-3, with unresolved D. Germline CDR1 is SGHRS and CDR2 is YFSETQ. The CDR3 totals 13 residues. The ends were cut back, 4 bases at V and 4 bases at J, with 10 bases in the middle. The CDR3 region has the DNA TGCGCCAGCAGCCAACCTAACGCAGATACGCAGTATTTT. Protein: CASSQPNADTQYF.

J is TRBJ2-7 and V is TRBV7-8; 11 bases are a match to TRBD1. V lost 2 bases, J lost 2 bases, and 2 bases stayed unmatched. Per the germline V gene, CDR1 is SGHVS and CDR2 is FQNEAQ. The CDR3 loop spans 15 amino acids. CDR3: CASSLPGQGAYEQYF. The CDR3 nucleotides read TGTGCCAGCAGCTTACCGGGACAGGGGGCCTACGAGCAGTACTTC.

This chain joins TRBV11-2 and TRBJ2-5; D might be TRBD2 (5 bases). From germline, CDR1 is SGHAT and CDR2 FQNNGV. The CDR3 is 12 amino acids. Between the trimmed V and J ends, which lost 1 base and 9 bases, there was a span of 9 bases. CDR3 sequence: CASSLAGESQYF. DNA of the CDR3: TGTGCCAGCAGCTTAGCTGGGGAGTCCCAGTACTTC. The whole variable domain, remainder taken from reference TRBV11-2 and TRBJ2-5, is EAGVAQSPRYKIIEKRQSVAFWCNPISGHATLYWYQQILGQGPKLLIQFQNNGVVDDSQLPKDRFSAERLKGVDSTLKIQPAKLEDSAVYLCASSLAGESQYFGPGTRLLVL.

The J gene is TRBJ1-2, the V gene TRBV19, with a weak D call TRBD1 (6 bases). Germline-derived CDR1 and CDR2 are LNHDA and SQIVND (reference sequence). V shed 3 bases and J shed 4 bases, with 18 bases lying between them. The CDR3 length is 16 residues. The DNA for the CDR3 is TGTGCCAGTAGTATGTGGGGGCGAGAGGTCGGCTATGGCTACACCTTC. Translated, it gives CASSMWGREVGYGYTF.

The chain is built from TRBV7-6 and TRBJ1-1, with 7 bases matching TRBD1. Germline assignment: CDR1 SGHVS and CDR2 FNYEAQ. This CDR3 region has 14 residues. The trim removed 6 bases at V and 3 bases at J, leaving 7 bases unmatched. The CDR3 is CASSRQGSDTEAFF. The CDR3 DNA sequence: TGTGCCAGCAGTCGACAGGGTTCGGACACTGAAGCTTTCTTT.

The chain uses TRBV11-2 and TRBJ2-3; 9 bases line up with TRBD1. V gave up 1 base and J gave up 3 bases; unmatched junction bases: 5. Germline V CDR1 and CDR2: SGHAT, FQNNGV. The CDR3 extends over 16 amino acids. Written as DNA, the CDR3 is TGTGCCAGCAGCTTAGCACCGACAGGGGGGACAGATACGCAGTATTTT. It encodes CASSLAPTGGTDTQYF. Full variable domain (outside the CDR3, taken from reference TRBV11-2 and TRBJ2-3): EAGVAQSPRYKIIEKRQSVAFWCNPISGHATLYWYQQILGQGPKLLIQFQNNGVVDDSQLPKDRFSAERLKGVDSTLKIQPAKLEDSAVYLCASSLAPTGGTDTQYFGPGTRLTVL.

The chain employs TRBV21-1 and TRBJ1-2; the D segment call TRBD1 is taken from the table without a DNA check. TRBV21-1 counts as a pseudogene. The CDR3 length is 21 residues. CDR3 residues: CASSTRLQSRDRGQRDYGYTF. The CDR3 DNA follows: TGTGCCAGCAGTACCCGATTACAAAGTCGGGACAGGGGGCAGCGGGACTATGGCTACACCTTC.

This sequence joins TRBV18 and TRBJ1-1; maybe TRBD1 (5 bases). The CDR3 sequence is 16 residues long. Germline lookup yields CDR1 KGHSH and CDR2 LQKENI. The V and J ends lost 6 bases and 3 bases respectively, with 20 bases between them. This CDR3 reads CASSTVRDTKDTEAFF. CDR3 sequence (DNA): TGTGCCAGCTCCACCGTCAGGGATACTAAGGACACTGAAGCTTTCTTT.

The chain uses TRBV4-1 and TRBJ2-7; D gene uncertain. The length of the CDR3 is 14 residues. Trimming left V 1 base short and J 1 base short, with 8 bases between. Germline CDR1 and CDR2: MGHRA and YSYEKL. CDR3 nucleotides: TGCGCCAGCAGCCAAGTAGAAACTTCCTACGAGCAGTACTTC. Protein sequence: CASSQVETSYEQYF.

The V and J genes are TRBV15 and TRBJ1-2; 10 bases fit TRBD1. Germline CDR1 reads LNHNV; CDR2 reads YYDKDF (reference sequence). With 5 bases clipped from V and 0 bases from J, the junction kept 15 bases outside the gene matches. There are 19 residues in the CDR3. This chain's CDR3 is CATSSREGDRGPSNYGYTF. The CDR3 bases are TGTGCCACCAGCTCGAGGGAAGGGGACAGGGGCCCTTCTAACTATGGCTACACCTTC. The full variable domain, in which reference TRBV15 and TRBJ1-2 provide the parts outside the CDR3, is DAMVIQNPRYQVTQFGKPVTLSCSQTLNHNVMYWYQQKSSQAPKLLFHYYDKDFNNEADTPDNFQSRRPNTSFCFLDIRSPGLGDTAMYLCATSSREGDRGPSNYGYTFGSGTRLTVV.